This is a list of T cell receptor beta chains from one sample in a study of T cells in Graves' hyperthyroidism and ophthalmopathy. TCRdb re-analysed the multiplex PCR reads in MiXCR, keeping a single row per CDR3 protein. The sample holds roughly 570,000 distinct CDR3 sequences, 46% seen once. Sequenced material: peripheral blood or thyroid tissue (not recorded which). All receptors derive from an adult woman with Graves' disease, either hyperthyroidism or ophthalmopathy (not recorded which). CDR3s include the opening cysteine and the closing phenylalanine or tryptophan. D genes are given only for firm matches. Some rows mark clone size as missing; the rest say once, few, many or name a class of expanded clone.

j_call clone_size v_call d_call cdr3_aa cdr3_nt
TRBJ1-2 . TRBV7-8 . CASSLTTGVNYGYTF TGTGCCAGCAGCTTAACGACAGGAGTTAACTATGGCTACACCTTC
TRBJ2-2 . TRBV6-1 . CASSEPSGWDTGELFF TGTGCCAGCAGTGAGCCCAGCGGTTGGGACACCGGGGAGCTGTTTTTT
TRBJ2-7 many TRBV5-6 . CASSLNIGSYEQYF TGTGCCAGCAGCTTGAATATTGGGTCCTACGAGCAGTACTTC
TRBJ1-1 once TRBV7-2 TRBD1 CASGRQGGGLSTEAFF TGTGCCAGCGGAAGACAGGGGGGGGGTTTGAGCACTGAAGCTTTCTTT
TRBJ2-3 few TRBV7-6 . CASSLAPSDHTDTQYF TGTGCCAGCAGTCTAGCGCCCAGCGACCACACAGATACGCAGTATTTT
TRBJ1-1 many TRBV5-6 . CASSLYLQGFQITEAFF TGTGCCAGCAGCTTGTACTTACAGGGATTTCAAATAACTGAAGCTTTCTTT
TRBJ1-2 . TRBV10-3 . CAISETGNDGYTF TGTGCCATCAGTGAGACAGGGAACGATGGCTACACCTTC
TRBJ2-3 . TRBV15 . CATSRDVGVRTDTQYF TGTGCCACCAGCAGAGACGTGGGGGTTAGGACAGATACGCAGTATTTT
TRBJ2-6 . TRBV6-5 . CASSRPRVGTGANVLTF TGTGCCAGCAGTAGGCCGAGGGTGGGCACCGGGGCCAACGTCCTGACTTTC
TRBJ2-6 . TRBV6-5 TRBD2 CASSFGGGTGANVLTF TGTGCCAGCAGTTTCGGGGGGGGCACTGGGGCCAACGTCCTGACTTTC
TRBJ2-6 . TRBV11-3 . CASSLAPGHVLTF TGTGCCAGCAGCTTAGCCCCGGGACACGTCCTGACTTTC
TRBJ1-5 . TRBV20-1 . CSATPDLRETQHF TGCAGTGCTACCCCCGACTTACGGGAGACCCAGCATTTT
TRBJ1-1 many TRBV7-8 . CASSFLGGGGTEAFF TGTGCCAGCAGCTTCCTAGGGGGGGGGGGCACTGAAGCTTTCTTT
TRBJ1-5 many TRBV10-3 . CAIRDSGGSQPQHF TGTGCCATCAGGGACAGCGGAGGGAGTCAGCCCCAGCATTTT
TRBJ2-5 . TRBV20-1 TRBD2 CRPTPGTSGGEETQYF TGCAGACCAACCCCCGGGACTAGCGGTGGTGAGGAGACCCAGTACTTC
TRBJ2-5 . TRBV20-1 . CSARTLKEQETQYF TGCAGTGCGAGGACGTTAAAGGAACAAGAGACCCAGTACTTC
TRBJ2-3 . TRBV7-9 . CASSLGQAGDTQYF TGTGCCAGCAGCTTAGGGCAGGCGGGGGATACGCAGTATTTT
TRBJ1-6 . TRBV27 . CASSPGAWANDSPLHF TGTGCCAGCAGTCCCGGGGCGTGGGCGAACGATTCACCCCTCCACTTT
TRBJ1-4 . TRBV6-6 . CASRMAVSRPNEKLFF TGTGCCAGCAGGATGGCGGTATCCAGACCTAATGAAAAACTGTTTTTT
TRBJ2-2 . TRBV18 . CASSPPVTGELFF TGTGCCAGCTCACCACCGGTCACCGGGGAGCTGTTTTTT
TRBJ1-2 many TRBV4-1 . CASSQGHPSYGYTF TGCGCCAGCAGCCAAGGACACCCTTCCTATGGCTACACCTTC
TRBJ1-5 many TRBV7-3 . CASSIGPEGPQHF TGTGCCAGCAGCATAGGACCGGAGGGGCCCCAGCATTTT
TRBJ2-7 many TRBV10-3 TRBD2 CAISDRTSGLNEQYF TGTGCCATCAGTGACAGGACTAGCGGGTTGAACGAGCAGTACTTC
TRBJ1-3 . TRBV3-1 . CASSRGLENTIYF TGTGCCAGCAGCCGCGGGCTCGAAAACACCATATATTTT
TRBJ2-2 many TRBV5-1 TRBD2 CASSLATSGHDTGELFF TGCGCCAGCAGCTTGGCCACTAGCGGGCACGACACCGGGGAGCTGTTTTTT
TRBJ2-7 many TRBV6-6 TRBD2 CASSFGTSGSLEQYF TGTGCCAGCAGTTTTGGGACTAGCGGGAGCCTCGAGCAGTACTTC
TRBJ1-5 many TRBV6-5 . CASARDTRTQPQHF TGTGCCAGCGCCCGGGACACAAGAACTCAGCCCCAGCATTTT
TRBJ1-2 many TRBV29-1 . CSVDPGAGYGYTF TGCAGCGTTGATCCAGGGGCCGGCTATGGCTACACCTTC
TRBJ2-7 few TRBV28 . CASSPLGSLYEQYF TGTGCCAGCAGTCCCCTAGGGAGTCTATACGAGCAGTACTTC
TRBJ2-2 many TRBV10-3 . CAISGTVANTGELFF TGTGCCATCAGTGGGACAGTCGCGAACACCGGGGAGCTGTTTTTT
TRBJ2-5 many TRBV6-2/TRBV6-3 . CASSSRTLQETQYF TGTGCCAGCAGTTCCCGGACACTCCAAGAGACCCAGTACTTC
TRBJ1-2 many TRBV7-8 . CASSLDAGWAYGYTF TGTGCCAGCAGCTTAGATGCAGGGTGGGCCTATGGCTACACCTTC
TRBJ2-5 . TRBV15 . CATSRDKLAETQYF TGTGCCACCAGCAGAGATAAGCTAGCTGAGACCCAGTACTTC
TRBJ1-1 . TRBV7-8 . CASSYGQSAWTEAFF TGTGCCAGCAGCTACGGACAGTCGGCGTGGACTGAAGCTTTCTTT
TRBJ2-5 many TRBV9 . CASNPFGTQYF TGTGCCAGCAACCCGTTCGGGACCCAGTACTTC
TRBJ1-2 . TRBV5-1 . CASSTAETGNYGYTF TGCGCCAGCAGCACCGCCGAAACAGGGAACTATGGCTACACCTTC
TRBJ1-6 . TRBV5-1 TRBD1 CAGSSGTAGNSPLHF TGCGCCGGCAGCTCGGGGACAGCGGGGAATTCACCCCTCCACTTT
TRBJ1-1 . TRBV29-1 . CSAAGQLNTEAFF TGCAGCGCTGCCGGACAGTTGAACACTGAAGCTTTCTTT
TRBJ2-7 many TRBV11-1 . CASSLGYGALSYEQYF TGTGCCAGCAGTCTAGGATATGGGGCCCTCTCCTACGAGCAGTACTTC
TRBJ2-5 . TRBV20-1 TRBD2 CSAITSGSAETQYF TGCAGTGCTATCACTAGCGGGAGTGCAGAGACCCAGTACTTC
TRBJ1-3 once TRBV7-9 . CASSPSLGGTIYF TGTGCCAGCAGCCCGAGTCTTGGGGGCACCATATATTTT
TRBJ1-2 . TRBV5-1 . CASSKARTGQNPNYGYTF TGCGCCAGCAGCAAGGCGAGGACGGGGCAGAATCCTAACTATGGCTACACCTTC
TRBJ1-4 many TRBV20-1 TRBD1 CSARDRPGTGYNEKLFF TGCAGTGCTAGAGATCGTCCTGGGACAGGTTATAATGAAAAACTGTTTTTT
TRBJ1-1 . TRBV29-1 . CSVETRQLNTEAFF TGCAGCGTTGAAACTAGGCAGCTGAACACTGAAGCTTTCTTT
TRBJ2-7 many TRBV9 . CASSVLGTNSYEQYF TGTGCCAGCAGCGTATTGGGGACAAACTCCTACGAGCAGTACTTC
TRBJ1-6 few TRBV20-1 . CSASMGARNSPLHF TGCAGTGCTAGTATGGGGGCCCGAAATTCACCCCTCCACTTT